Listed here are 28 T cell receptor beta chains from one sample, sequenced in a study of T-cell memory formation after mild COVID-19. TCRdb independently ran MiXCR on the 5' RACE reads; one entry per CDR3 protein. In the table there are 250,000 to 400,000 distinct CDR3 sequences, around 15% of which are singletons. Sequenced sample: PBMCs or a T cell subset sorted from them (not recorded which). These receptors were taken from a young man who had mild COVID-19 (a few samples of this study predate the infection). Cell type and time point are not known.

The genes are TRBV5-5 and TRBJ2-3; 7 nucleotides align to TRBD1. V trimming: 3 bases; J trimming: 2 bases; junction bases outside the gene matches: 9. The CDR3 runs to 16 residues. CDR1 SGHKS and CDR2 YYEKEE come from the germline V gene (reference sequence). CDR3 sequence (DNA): TGTGCCAGCAGCTCAAGGGGGCAAATGCACACAGATACGCAGTATTTT. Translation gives CASSSRGQMHTDTQYF.

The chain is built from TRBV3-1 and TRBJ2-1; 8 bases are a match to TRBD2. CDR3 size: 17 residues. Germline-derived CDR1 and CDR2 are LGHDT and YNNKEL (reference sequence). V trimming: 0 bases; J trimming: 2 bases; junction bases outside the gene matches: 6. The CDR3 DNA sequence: TGTGCCAGCAGCCAAGATTGGAGAGCGGGGGCCTACAATGAGCAGTTCTTC. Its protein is CASSQDWRAGAYNEQFF.

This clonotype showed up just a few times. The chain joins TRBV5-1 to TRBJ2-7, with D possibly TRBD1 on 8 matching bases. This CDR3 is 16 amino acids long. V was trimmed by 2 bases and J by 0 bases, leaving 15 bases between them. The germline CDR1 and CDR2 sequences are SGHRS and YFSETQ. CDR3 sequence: CASSFHRGGNSYEQYF. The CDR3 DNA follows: TGCGCCAGCAGCTTCCACAGGGGGGGCAACTCCTACGAGCAGTACTTC.

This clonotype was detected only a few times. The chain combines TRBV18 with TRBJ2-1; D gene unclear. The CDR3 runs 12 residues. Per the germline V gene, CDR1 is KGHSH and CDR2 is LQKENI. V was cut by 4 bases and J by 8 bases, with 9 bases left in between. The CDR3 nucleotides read TGTGCCAGCTCACTCCAGTGGGATGAGCAGTTCTTC. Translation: CASSLQWDEQFF.

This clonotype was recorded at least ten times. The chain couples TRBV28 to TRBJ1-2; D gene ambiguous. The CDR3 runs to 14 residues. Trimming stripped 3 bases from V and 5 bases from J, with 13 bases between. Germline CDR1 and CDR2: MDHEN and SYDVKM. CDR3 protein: CASSFRQEPYGYTF. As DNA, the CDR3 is TGTGCCAGCAGTTTTCGCCAGGAGCCGTATGGCTACACCTTC.

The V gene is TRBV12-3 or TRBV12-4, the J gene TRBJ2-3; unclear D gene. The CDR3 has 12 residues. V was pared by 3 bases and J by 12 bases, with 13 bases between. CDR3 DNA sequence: TGTGCCAGCAGTTTTGGTGACCTCCACCAGTATTTT. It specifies CASSFGDLHQYF.

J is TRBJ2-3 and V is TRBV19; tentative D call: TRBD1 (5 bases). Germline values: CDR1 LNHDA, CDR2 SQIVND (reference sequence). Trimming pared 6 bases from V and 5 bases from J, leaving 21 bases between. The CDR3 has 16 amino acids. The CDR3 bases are TGTGCCAGTAGATACGGACACAAGGGGCTCGGAGATACGCAGTATTTT. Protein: CASRYGHKGLGDTQYF.

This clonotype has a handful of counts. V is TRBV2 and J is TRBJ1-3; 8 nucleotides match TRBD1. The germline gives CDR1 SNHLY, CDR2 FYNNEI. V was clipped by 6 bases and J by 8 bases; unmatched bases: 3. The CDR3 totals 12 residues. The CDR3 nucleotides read TGTGCCAGCAGACAGGGGGGGGACACCATATATTTT. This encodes CASRQGGDTIYF.

As DNA, the CDR3 is TGCGCCAGCAGCCAATCTGGAGGGGGCAAAGATACGCAGTATTTT. This gives the protein CASSQSGGGKDTQYF. V is TRBV4-1 and J is TRBJ2-3, with a tentative D call TRBD1 (7 bases). CDR1 MGHRA and CDR2 YSYEKL come from the germline V gene. The CDR3 consists of 15 residues. Trimming removed 2 bases from V and 5 bases from J, with 14 bases in between.

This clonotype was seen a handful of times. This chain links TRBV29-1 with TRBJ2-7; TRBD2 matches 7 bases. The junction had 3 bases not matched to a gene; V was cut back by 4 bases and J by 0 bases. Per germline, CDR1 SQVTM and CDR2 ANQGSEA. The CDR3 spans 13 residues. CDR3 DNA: TGCAGCGTTGTGGGCGGGAGCTCCTACGAGCAGTACTTC. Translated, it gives CSVVGGSSYEQYF.

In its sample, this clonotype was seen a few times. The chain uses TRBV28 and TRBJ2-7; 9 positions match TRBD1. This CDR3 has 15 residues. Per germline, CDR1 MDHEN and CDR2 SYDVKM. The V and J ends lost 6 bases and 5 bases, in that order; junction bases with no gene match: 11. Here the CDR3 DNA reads TGTGCCAGCAGCCCCGCCCTCGGGACAGGGAACGAGCAGTACGTC. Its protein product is CASSPALGTGNEQYV.

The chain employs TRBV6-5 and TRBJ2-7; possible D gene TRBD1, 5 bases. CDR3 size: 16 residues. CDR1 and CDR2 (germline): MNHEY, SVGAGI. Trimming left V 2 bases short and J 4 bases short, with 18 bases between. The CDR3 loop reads CASSYADLDNSYEQYF. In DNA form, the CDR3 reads TGTGCCAGCAGTTACGCCGATTTGGACAATTCGTACGAGCAGTACTTC.

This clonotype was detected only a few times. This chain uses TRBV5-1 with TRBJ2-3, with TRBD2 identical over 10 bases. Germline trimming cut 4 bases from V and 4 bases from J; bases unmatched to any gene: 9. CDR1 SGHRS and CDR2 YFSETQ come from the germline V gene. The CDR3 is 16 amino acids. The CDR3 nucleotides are TGCGCCAGCAGCCCCCAACCCCTAGCGGGGGCAGATACGCAGTATTTT. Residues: CASSPQPLAGADTQYF.

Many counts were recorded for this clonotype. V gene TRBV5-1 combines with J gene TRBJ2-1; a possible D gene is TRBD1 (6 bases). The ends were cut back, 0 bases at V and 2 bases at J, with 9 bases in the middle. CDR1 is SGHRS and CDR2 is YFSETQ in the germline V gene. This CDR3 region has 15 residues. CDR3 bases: TGCGCCAGCAGCTTGGTAGGGGGAACCTACAATGAGCAGTTCTTC. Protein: CASSLVGGTYNEQFF.

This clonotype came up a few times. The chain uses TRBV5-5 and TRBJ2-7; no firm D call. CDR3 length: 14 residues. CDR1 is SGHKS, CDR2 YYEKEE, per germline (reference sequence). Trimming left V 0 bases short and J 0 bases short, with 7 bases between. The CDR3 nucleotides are TGTGCCAGCAGCTTGGCCGTCAGCTCCTACGAGCAGTACTTC. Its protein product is CASSLAVSSYEQYF.

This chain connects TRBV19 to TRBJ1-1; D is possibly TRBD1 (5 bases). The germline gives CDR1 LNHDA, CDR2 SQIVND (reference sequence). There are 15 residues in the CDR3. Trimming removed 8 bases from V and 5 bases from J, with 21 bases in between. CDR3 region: CASLEGAGTWTEAFF. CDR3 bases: TGTGCCAGTCTAGAGGGTGCGGGGACTTGGACTGAAGCTTTCTTT.

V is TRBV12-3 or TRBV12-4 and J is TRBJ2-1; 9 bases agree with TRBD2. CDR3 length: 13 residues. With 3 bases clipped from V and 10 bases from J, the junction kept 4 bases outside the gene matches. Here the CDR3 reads CASSFSSGVEQFF. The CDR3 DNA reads TGTGCCAGCAGTTTTTCTAGCGGGGTCGAGCAGTTCTTC.

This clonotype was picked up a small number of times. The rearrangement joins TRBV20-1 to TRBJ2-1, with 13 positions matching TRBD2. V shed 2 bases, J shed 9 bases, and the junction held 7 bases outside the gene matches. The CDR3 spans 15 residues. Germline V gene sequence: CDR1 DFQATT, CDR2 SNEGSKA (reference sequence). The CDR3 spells CSARPGTSGVREQFF. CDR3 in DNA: TGCAGTGCTAGACCCGGGACTAGCGGGGTTCGTGAGCAGTTCTTC.

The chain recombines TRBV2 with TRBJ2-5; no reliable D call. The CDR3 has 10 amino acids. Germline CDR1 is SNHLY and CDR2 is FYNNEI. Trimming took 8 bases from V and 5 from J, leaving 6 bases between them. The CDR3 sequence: CASQRETQYF. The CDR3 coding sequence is TGTGCCAGCCAAAGGGAGACCCAGTACTTC. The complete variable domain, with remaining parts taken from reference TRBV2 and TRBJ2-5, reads EPEVTQTPSHQVTQMGQEVILRCVPISNHLYFYWYRQILGQKVEFLVSFYNNEISEKSEIFDDQFSVERPDGSNFTLKIRSTKLEDSAMYFCASQRETQYFGPGTRLLVL.

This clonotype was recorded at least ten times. As DNA, the CDR3 is TGTGCCAGCAGGACAGGGCCGAATGAAAAACTGTTTTTT. It translates to CASRTGPNEKLFF. The chain is built from TRBV6-6 and TRBJ1-4; the match to TRBD1 covers 7 bases. This CDR3 contains 13 residues. Per germline, CDR1 MNHNY and CDR2 SVGAGI (reference sequence). V gave up 6 bases and J gave up 5 bases; unmatched junction bases: 3.

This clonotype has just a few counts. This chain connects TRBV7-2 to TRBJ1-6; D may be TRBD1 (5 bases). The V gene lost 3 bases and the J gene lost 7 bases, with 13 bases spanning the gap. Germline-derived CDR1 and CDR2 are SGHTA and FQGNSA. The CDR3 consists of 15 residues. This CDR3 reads CASSLQGLRNSPLHF. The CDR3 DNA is TGTGCCAGCAGCTTGCAGGGTTTAAGGAATTCACCCCTCCACTTT.

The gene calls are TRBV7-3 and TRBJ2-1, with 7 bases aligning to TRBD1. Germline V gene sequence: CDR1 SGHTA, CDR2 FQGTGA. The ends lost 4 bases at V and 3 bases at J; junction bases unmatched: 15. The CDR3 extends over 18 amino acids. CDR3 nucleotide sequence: TGTGCCAGCAGCTCCGACAGGGACGGGCTTCGGGTCTACAATGAGCAGTTCTTC. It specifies CASSSDRDGLRVYNEQFF.

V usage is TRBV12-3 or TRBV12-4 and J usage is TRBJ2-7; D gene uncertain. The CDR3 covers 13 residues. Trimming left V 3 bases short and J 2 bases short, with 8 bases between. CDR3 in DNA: TGTGCCAGCAGTTTGCACGGTACCTACGAGCAGTACTTC. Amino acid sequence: CASSLHGTYEQYF.

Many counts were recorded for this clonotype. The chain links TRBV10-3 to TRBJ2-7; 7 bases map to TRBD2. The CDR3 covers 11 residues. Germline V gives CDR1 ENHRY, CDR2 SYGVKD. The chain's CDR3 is CASGEGSEQYV. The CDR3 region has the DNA TGTGCTTCGGGGGAGGGCTCCGAGCAGTACGTC.

CDR3: CASRPGLAGGPDTQYF. The CDR3 DNA is TGTGCCAGCAGACCCGGACTAGCGGGGGGGCCAGATACGCAGTATTTT. This chain joins TRBV7-2 and TRBJ2-3; 15 nucleotides agree with TRBD2. J lost 4 bases, V lost 6 bases, and 5 bases had no gene match. The V gene's germline CDR1 is SGHTA and CDR2 FQGNSA. The CDR3 length is 16 residues.

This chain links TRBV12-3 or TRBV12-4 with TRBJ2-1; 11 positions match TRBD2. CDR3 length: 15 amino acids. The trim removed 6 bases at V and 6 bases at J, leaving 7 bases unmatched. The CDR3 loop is CASSRGLAGFNEQFF. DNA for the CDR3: TGTGCCAGCAGCCGTGGACTAGCGGGCTTCAATGAGCAGTTCTTC.

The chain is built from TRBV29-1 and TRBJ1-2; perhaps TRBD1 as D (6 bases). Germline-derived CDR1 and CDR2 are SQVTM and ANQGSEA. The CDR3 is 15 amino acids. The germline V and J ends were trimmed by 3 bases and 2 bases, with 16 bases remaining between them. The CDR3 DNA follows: TGCAGCGTTGAGGGGGGCGGGACGGCCAACTATGGCTACACCTTC. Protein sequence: CSVEGGGTANYGYTF.

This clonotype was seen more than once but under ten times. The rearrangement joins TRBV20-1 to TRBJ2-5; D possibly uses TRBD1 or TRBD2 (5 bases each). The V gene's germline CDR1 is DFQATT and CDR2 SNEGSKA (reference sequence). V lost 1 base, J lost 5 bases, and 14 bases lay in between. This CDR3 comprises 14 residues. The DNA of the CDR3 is TGCAGTGCTAGAGGGGAGACAGTCGTCGAGACCCAGTACTTC. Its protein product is CSARGETVVETQYF.